Below are 5 T cell receptor beta chains sequenced from a single sample in a study of shared clonotypes between healthy human individuals. Assay used: immunoSEQ multiplex PCR; TCRdb lists only in-frame clones, some missing. The table lists about 1.1 million clones, around 82% of them singletons. The specimen sequenced was memory CD4+ T cells from PBMCs. The subset: CD45RA-negative fraction. Receptors originate from a man between 18 and 35 years old in good health. Some clones in this sample may be carry-over from other donors' samples.

The chain is built from TRBV29-1 and TRBJ2-2; perhaps TRBD2 as D (6 bases). V was cut by 3 bases and J by 0 bases, with 11 bases left in between. The CDR3 has 15 residues. CDR1 is SQVTM and CDR2 is ANQGSEA in the germline V gene. The CDR3: CSVDGRGTNTGELFF. DNA for the CDR3: TGCAGCGTTGATGGTCGCGGGACGAACACCGGGGAGCTGTTTTTT.

Remarks on this clone: A much bigger clone sits one base away, suggesting this may be a read error. V usage is TRBV5-1 and J usage is TRBJ2-5, with D hard to call. The germline CDR1 and CDR2 sequences are SGHRS and YFSETQ. V dropped 5 bases and J dropped 1 base, with 3 bases sitting between them. The CDR3 runs to 11 residues. The CDR3 loop reads CASRIQETQYF. The DNA for the CDR3 is TGCGCCAGCAGGATCCAAGAGACCCAGTACTTC.

The chain joins TRBV7-8 to TRBJ1-1; D not resolved. The CDR3 extends over 14 amino acids. Germline CDR1 reads SGHVS; CDR2 reads FQNEAQ. Trimming pared 5 bases from V and 0 bases from J, leaving 10 bases between. This CDR3 reads CASSLRTMNTEAFF. The CDR3, as DNA: TGTGCCAGCAGCCTCAGGACTATGAACACTGAAGCTTTCTTT.

The V and J genes are TRBV11-2 and TRBJ2-7; 7 positions agree with TRBD1. The CDR3 consists of 14 residues. The trim removed 0 bases at V and 4 bases at J, leaving 3 bases unmatched. The germline V gene has CDR1 SGHAT and CDR2 FQNNGV. CDR3 nucleotide sequence: TGTGCCAGCAGCTTAGAACAGGGGCTATACGAGCAGTACTTC. Its translation is CASSLEQGLYEQYF. The full variable domain, its missing parts supplied by reference TRBV11-2 and TRBJ2-7, is EAGVAQSPRYKIIEKRQSVAFWCNPISGHATLYWYQQILGQGPKLLIQFQNNGVVDDSQLPKDRFSAERLKGVDSTLKIQPAKLEDSAVYLCASSLEQGLYEQYFGPGTRLTVT.

This chain links TRBV30 with TRBJ1-3; 8 bases agree with TRBD1. Trimming removed 3 bases from V and 2 bases from J; junction bases left unmatched: 3. Germline V CDR1 and CDR2: GTSNPN, SVGIG (reference sequence). This CDR3 has 14 amino acids. CDR3 region: CAWRVTGAGNTIYF. CDR3 bases: TGTGCCTGGAGGGTGACAGGGGCTGGAAACACCATATATTTT.